The clone carrying this T cell receptor beta chain was seen ten or more times. Antigen: not known. This record belongs to a study of molecular identifiers for immune sequencing clone quantification. Study summary: Five aliquots were made in replicates from the RNA of approximately 22,000 or 94,000 naive CD8 cells, and four were sequenced.

Findings of the study overall: For highly expanded clones, sizes could be underestimated when identical TCR molecules share a barcode.

Germline CDR1 and CDR2: SGHNT and YENEEA. V shed 5 bases, J shed 9 bases, and the junction held 7 bases outside the gene matches. The CDR3 is made up of 15 amino acids. Naive CD8 T cells underwent sorting with the CD8+CD4-CCR7+CD45RA+ definition. One entry per CDR3 protein results from TCRdb running MiXCR on the PCR reads. The table includes under 15,000 distinct CDR3 sequences, approximately 20% detected once. The specimen sequenced was naive CD8+ T cells from blood, with Jurkat cell RNA spiked in. Subset of the sample: FACS-sorted CD8+CD4-CCR7+CD45RA+ naive T cells. The TCR was taken from a human donor in good health. Some libraries in this study had Jurkat cell RNA spiked in. The chain combines TRBV11-3 with TRBJ2-2, with TRBD2 identical over 12 bases. The CDR3 sequence: CASSPWTSGTRELFF. CDR3 sequence (DNA): TGTGCCAGCAGCCCCTGGACTAGCGGGACCCGGGAGCTGTTTTTT.